The rows below give T cell receptor beta chains drawn from one sample of a study of T-cell reconstitution after alpha-beta-depleted transplantation in children. TCRdb reanalysed the PCR reads using MiXCR and keeps one entry per CDR3 protein. Found here are about 980,000 distinct CDR3 sequences, around 30% of them singletons; the top ten hold roughly 27%. Material: PBMCs, mostly from graft donor cells, obtained 360 days after TCRalphabeta/CD19-depleted stem cell transplant. These TCRs come from a boy in the first two years of life who had a stem cell transplant for SCID, so the T cells may come from the graft donor. Both conserved end residues are part of each CDR3. Each record gives: D gene, clone size, CDR3 length, V gene, J gene, CDR3 protein, CDR3 DNA. The D gene is left open where the match is weak. A row's size may be missing; if present it is once, few, many or a size class.

D gene: NA; clone size: few; CDR3 length: 13; V gene: TRBV6-1; J gene: TRBJ2-2; CDR3 protein: CASSTGYTGELFF; CDR3 DNA: TGTGCCAGCAGCACAGGGTATACCGGGGAGCTGTTTTTT
D gene: NA; clone size: many; CDR3 length: 15; V gene: TRBV6-2/TRBV6-3; J gene: TRBJ1-5; CDR3 protein: CASRKSQGYNQPQHF; CDR3 DNA: TGTGCCAGCAGAAAAAGCCAGGGGTACAATCAGCCCCAGCATTTT
D gene: NA; clone size: few; CDR3 length: 12; V gene: TRBV29-1; J gene: TRBJ1-5; CDR3 protein: CSVKEGNQPQHF; CDR3 DNA: TGCAGCGTTAAAGAGGGCAATCAGCCCCAGCATTTT
D gene: NA; clone size: NA; CDR3 length: 15; V gene: TRBV6-5; J gene: TRBJ1-1; CDR3 protein: CASSYGQHMNTEAFF; CDR3 DNA: TGTGCCAGCAGTTACGGACAGCATATGAACACTGAAGCTTTCTTT
D gene: TRBD1; clone size: NA; CDR3 length: 16; V gene: TRBV7-9; J gene: TRBJ1-1; CDR3 protein: CASNDRDRGLNTEAFF; CDR3 DNA: TGTGCCAGCAACGATCGGGACAGGGGTTTGAACACTGAAGCTTTCTTT
D gene: TRBD2; clone size: NA; CDR3 length: 15; V gene: TRBV24-1; J gene: TRBJ2-1; CDR3 protein: CATSAAGGRNNEQFF; CDR3 DNA: TGTGCCACCAGTGCGGCGGGGGGCCGTAACAATGAGCAGTTCTTC
D gene: NA; clone size: NA; CDR3 length: 14; V gene: TRBV19; J gene: TRBJ2-1; CDR3 protein: CASTQAGGSDEQFF; CDR3 DNA: TGTGCCAGTACCCAGGCAGGGGGGAGCGATGAGCAGTTCTTC
D gene: NA; clone size: NA; CDR3 length: 14; V gene: TRBV10-1; J gene: TRBJ1-6; CDR3 protein: CASSDGAGNSPLHF; CDR3 DNA: TGCGCCAGCAGTGACGGGGCCGGTAATTCACCCCTCCACTTT
D gene: TRBD1; clone size: NA; CDR3 length: 14; V gene: TRBV29-1; J gene: TRBJ2-7; CDR3 protein: CSVDSTGVGMEQYF; CDR3 DNA: TGCAGCGTTGATTCGACAGGGGTGGGGATGGAGCAGTACTTC
D gene: NA; clone size: NA; CDR3 length: 16; V gene: TRBV7-3; J gene: TRBJ1-5; CDR3 protein: CASSLRGHSLNQPQHF; CDR3 DNA: TGTGCCAGCAGCTTACGGGGACACTCCCTGAATCAGCCCCAGCATTTT